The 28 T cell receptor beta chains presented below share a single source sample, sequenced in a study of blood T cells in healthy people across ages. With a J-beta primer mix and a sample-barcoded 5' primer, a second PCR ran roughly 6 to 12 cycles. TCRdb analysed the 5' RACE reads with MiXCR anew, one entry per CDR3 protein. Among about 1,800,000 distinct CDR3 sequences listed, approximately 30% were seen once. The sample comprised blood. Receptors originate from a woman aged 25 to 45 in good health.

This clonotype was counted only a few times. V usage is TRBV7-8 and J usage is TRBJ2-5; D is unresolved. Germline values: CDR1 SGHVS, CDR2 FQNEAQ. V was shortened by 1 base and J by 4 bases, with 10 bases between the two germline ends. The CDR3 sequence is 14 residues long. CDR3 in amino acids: CASSLGMFGETQYF. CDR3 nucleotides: TGTGCCAGCAGCTTAGGGATGTTCGGAGAGACCCAGTACTTC.

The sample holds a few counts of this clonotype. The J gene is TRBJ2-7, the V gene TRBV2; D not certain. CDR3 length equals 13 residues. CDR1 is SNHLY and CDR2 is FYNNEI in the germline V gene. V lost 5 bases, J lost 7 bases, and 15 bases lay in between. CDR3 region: CASSLSRGVEQYF. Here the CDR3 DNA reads TGTGCCAGCAGTCTATCCCGTGGCGTTGAGCAGTACTTC.

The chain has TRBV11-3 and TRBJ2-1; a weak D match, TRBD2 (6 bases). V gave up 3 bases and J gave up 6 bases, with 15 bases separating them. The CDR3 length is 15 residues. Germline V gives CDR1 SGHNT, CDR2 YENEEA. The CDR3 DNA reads TGTGCCAGCAGCTTCTCAACTAGCCCGATCAATGAGCAGTTCTTC. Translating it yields CASSFSTSPINEQFF.

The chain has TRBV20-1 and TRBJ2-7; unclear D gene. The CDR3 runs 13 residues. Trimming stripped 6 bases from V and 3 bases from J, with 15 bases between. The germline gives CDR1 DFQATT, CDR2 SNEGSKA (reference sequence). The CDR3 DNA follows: TGCAGTGCCCCCATTGAGGTCGACTACGAGCAGTACTTC. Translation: CSAPIEVDYEQYF.

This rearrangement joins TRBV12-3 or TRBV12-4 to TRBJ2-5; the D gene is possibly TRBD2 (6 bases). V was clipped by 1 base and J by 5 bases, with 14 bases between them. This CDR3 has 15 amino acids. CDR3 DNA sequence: TGTGCCAGCAGTTTAGACCGGGAGTGGATGGAGACCCAGTACTTC. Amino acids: CASSLDREWMETQYF.

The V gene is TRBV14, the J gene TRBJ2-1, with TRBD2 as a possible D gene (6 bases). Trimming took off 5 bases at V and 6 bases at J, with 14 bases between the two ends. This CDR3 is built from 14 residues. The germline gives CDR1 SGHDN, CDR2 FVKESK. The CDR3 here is CASSDRGGGNEQFF. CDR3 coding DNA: TGTGCCAGCAGCGACCGGGGAGGTGGCAATGAGCAGTTCTTC.

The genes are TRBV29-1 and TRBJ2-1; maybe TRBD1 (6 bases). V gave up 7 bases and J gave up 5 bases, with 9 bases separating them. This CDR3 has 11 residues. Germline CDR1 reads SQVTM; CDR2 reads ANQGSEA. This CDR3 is CSGTENNEQFF. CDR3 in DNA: TGCAGCGGGACAGAGAACAATGAGCAGTTCTTC.

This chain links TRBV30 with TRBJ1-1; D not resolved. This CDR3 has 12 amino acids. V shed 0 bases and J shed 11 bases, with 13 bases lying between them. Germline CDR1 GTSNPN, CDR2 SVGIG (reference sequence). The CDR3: CAWSVFGGNAFF. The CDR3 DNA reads TGTGCCTGGAGTGTATTTGGAGGGAATGCTTTCTTT.

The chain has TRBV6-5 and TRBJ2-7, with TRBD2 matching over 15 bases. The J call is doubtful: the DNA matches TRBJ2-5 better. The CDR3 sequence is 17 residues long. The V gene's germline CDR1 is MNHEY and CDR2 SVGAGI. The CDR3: CASSYERTSGRGTTQYF. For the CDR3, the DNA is TGTGCCAGCAGTTACGAACGGACTAGCGGGAGGGGGACGACCCAGTACTTC.

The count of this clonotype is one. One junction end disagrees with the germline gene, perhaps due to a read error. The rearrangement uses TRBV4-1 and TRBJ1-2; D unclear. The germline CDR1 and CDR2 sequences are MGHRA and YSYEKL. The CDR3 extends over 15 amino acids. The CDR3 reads CASSQDRGQAYGHTF. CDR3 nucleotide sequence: TGCGCCAGCAGCCAAGATCGAGGCCAGGCCTATGGCCACACCTTC.

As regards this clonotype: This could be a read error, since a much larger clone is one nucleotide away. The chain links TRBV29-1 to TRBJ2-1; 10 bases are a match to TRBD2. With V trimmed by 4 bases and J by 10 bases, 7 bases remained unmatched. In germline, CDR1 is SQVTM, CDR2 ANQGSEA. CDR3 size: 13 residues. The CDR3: CSVGRTSGYEQFF. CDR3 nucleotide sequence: TGCAGCGTTGGGCGGACTAGCGGTTACGAGCAGTTCTTC.

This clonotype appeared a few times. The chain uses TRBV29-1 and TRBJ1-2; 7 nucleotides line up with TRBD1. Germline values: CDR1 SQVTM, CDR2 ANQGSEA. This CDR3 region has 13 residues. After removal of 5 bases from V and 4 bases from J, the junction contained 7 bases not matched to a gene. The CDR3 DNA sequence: TGCAGCGTTACGACAGGGTTAGGCTATGGCTACACCTTC. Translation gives CSVTTGLGYGYTF.

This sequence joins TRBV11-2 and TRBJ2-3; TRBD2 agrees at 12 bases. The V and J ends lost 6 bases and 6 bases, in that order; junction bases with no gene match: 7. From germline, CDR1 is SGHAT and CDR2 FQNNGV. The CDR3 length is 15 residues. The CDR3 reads CASRGTSGGPDTQYF. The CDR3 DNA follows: TGTGCCAGCAGGGGAACTAGCGGGGGGCCCGATACGCAGTATTTT.

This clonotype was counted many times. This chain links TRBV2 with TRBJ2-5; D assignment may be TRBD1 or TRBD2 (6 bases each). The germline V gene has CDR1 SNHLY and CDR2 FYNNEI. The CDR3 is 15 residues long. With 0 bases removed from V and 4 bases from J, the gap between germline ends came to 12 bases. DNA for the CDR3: TGTGCCAGCAGTGAAGCGCTTCGGGGGCGAGAGACCCAGTACTTC. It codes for CASSEALRGRETQYF.

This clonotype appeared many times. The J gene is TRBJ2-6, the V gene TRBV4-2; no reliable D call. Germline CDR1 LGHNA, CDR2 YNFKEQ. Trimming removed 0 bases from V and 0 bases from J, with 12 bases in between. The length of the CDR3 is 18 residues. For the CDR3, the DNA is TGTGCCAGCAGCCAAGATAGGCAGTTCAGCTCTGGGGCCAACGTCCTGACTTTC. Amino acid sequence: CASSQDRQFSSGANVLTF.

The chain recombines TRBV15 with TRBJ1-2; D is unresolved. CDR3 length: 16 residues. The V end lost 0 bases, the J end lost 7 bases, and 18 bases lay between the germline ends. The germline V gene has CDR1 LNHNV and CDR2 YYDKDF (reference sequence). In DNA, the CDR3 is TGTGCCACCAGCAGAGATCTTAGCGGAGCAAAAGGTGGCTACACCTTC. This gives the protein CATSRDLSGAKGGYTF.

This chain's CDR3 is CSALPGQGYNEQFF. The CDR3 DNA reads as TGCAGTGCCCTACCGGGACAGGGCTACAATGAGCAGTTCTTC. This chain links TRBV20-1 with TRBJ2-1, with 9 nucleotides matching TRBD1. The V gene end was trimmed by 6 bases and the J gene end by 3 bases; junction bases not matched to a gene: 6. From germline, CDR1 is DFQATT and CDR2 SNEGSKA (reference sequence). CDR3 length: 14 amino acids.

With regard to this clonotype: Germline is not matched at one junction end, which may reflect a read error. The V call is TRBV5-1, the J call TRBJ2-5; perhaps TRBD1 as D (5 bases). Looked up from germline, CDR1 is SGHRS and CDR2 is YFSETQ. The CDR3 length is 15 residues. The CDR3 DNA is TGCGCCAGCACCTTGGGGCCGGTACGGCAAGAGACCCAGTACTTC. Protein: CASTLGPVRQETQYF. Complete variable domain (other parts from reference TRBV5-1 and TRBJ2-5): KAGVTQTPRYLIKTRGQQVTLSCSPISGHRSVSWYQQTPGQGLQFLFEYFSETQRNKGNFPGRFSGRQFSNSRSEMNVSTLELGDSALYLCASTLGPVRQETQYFGPGTRLLVL.

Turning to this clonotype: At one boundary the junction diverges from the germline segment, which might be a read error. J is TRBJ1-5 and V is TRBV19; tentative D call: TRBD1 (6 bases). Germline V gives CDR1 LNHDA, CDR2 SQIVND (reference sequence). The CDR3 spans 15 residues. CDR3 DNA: TGTGCCAGTAATATAGAGGGGGGGGCCGGTCAGCCCCAGCATTTT. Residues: CASNIEGGAGQPQHF.

The CDR3 reads CSARVPGLATPDTQYF. CDR3 sequence (DNA): TGCAGTGCTAGGGTCCCGGGACTAGCAACCCCAGATACGCAGTATTTT. This chain links TRBV20-1 with TRBJ2-3; 9 bases fit TRBD2. Trimming at V came to 3 bases and at J to 4 bases, leaving 11 bases not matched to a gene. The CDR3 contains 16 residues. Germline V gene sequence: CDR1 DFQATT, CDR2 SNEGSKA (reference sequence).

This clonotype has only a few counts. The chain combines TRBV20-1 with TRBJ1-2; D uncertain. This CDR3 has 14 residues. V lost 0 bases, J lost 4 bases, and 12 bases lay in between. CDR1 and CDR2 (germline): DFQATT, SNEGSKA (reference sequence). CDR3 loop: CSARDWGRGYGYTF. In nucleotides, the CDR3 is TGCAGTGCTAGAGATTGGGGTAGAGGCTATGGCTACACCTTC.

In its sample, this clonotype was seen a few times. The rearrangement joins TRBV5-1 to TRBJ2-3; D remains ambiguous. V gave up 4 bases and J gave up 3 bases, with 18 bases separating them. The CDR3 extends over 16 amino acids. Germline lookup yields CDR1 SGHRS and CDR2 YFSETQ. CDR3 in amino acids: CASSPAFGGVTDTQYF. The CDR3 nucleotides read TGCGCCAGCAGCCCGGCCTTCGGTGGAGTGACAGATACGCAGTATTTT.

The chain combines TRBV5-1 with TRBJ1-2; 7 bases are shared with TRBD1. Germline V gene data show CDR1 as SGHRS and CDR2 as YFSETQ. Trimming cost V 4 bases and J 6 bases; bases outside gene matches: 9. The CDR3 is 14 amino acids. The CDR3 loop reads CASSLTGSRDGYTF. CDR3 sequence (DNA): TGCGCCAGCAGCCTGACAGGGTCAAGGGATGGCTACACCTTC.

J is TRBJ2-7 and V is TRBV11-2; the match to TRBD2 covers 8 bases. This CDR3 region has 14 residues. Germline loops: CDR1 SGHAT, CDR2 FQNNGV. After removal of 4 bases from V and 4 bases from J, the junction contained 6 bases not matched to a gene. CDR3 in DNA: TGTGCCAGCAGCTACACTAGCGGAGTTTACGAGCAGTACTTC. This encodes CASSYTSGVYEQYF.

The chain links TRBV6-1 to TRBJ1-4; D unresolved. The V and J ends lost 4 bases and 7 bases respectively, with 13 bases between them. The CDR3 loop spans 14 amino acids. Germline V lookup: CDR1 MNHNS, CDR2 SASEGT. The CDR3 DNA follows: TGTGCCAGCAGTGTTACTTCATTCAGTGAAAAACTGTTTTTT. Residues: CASSVTSFSEKLFF.

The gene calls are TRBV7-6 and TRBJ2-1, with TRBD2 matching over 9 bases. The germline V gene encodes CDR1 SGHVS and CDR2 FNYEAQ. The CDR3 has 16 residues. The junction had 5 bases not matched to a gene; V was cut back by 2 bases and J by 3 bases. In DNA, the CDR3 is TGTGCCAGCAGCTTAAGCGGGAGGACCAGCTACAATGAGCAGTTCTTC. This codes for CASSLSGRTSYNEQFF.

CDR3 nucleotide sequence: TGTGCCAGCAGCCGCCAGACAGGGGCTACTGGGTATTCACCCCTCCACTTT. It translates to CASSRQTGATGYSPLHF. V is TRBV6-1 and J is TRBJ1-6; 8 bases map to TRBD1. The CDR3 is made up of 17 amino acids. The V gene's germline CDR1 is MNHNS and CDR2 SASEGT. Trimming removed 6 bases from V and 8 bases from J; junction bases left unmatched: 15.

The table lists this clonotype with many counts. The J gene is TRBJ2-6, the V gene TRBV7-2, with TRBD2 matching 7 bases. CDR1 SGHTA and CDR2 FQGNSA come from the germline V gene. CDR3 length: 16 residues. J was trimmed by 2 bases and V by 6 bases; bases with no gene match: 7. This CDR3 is CASRASGNPGANVLTF. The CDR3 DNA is TGTGCCAGCAGAGCTAGCGGCAATCCTGGGGCCAACGTCCTGACTTTC.